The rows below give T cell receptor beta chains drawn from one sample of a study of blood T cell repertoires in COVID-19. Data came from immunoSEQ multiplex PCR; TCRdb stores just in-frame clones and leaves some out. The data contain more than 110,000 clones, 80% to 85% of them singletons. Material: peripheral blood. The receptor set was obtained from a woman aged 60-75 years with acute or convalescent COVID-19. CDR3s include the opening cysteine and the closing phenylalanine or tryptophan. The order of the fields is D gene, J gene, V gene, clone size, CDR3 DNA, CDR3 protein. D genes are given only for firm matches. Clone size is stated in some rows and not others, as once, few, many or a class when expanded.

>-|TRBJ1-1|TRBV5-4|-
TGTGCCACCACACAGGGCACTGAAGCTTTCTTT
CATTQGTEAFF
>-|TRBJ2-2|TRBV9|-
TGTGCCAGCAGCCAGATCACGGGGACCGGGGAGCTGTTTTTT
CASSQITGTGELFF
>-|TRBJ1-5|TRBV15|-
TGTGCCACCAGGGAAGAAACGGGTCAGCCCCAGCATTTT
CATREETGQPQHF
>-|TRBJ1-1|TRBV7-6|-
TGTGCCAGCAGCTTAGGGGGGGAGGTTGAAGCTTTCTTT
CASSLGGEVEAFF
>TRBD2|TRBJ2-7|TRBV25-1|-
TGTGCCAGCAGTGGTGGACTAGCGGGAATCAACTACGAGCAGTACTTC
CASSGGLAGINYEQYF
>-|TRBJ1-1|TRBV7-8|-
TGTGCCAGCAGCCCGGGGGGCCAGGCCCTTGAAGCTTTCTTT
CASSPGGQALEAFF
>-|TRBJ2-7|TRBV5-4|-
TGTGCCAGCAGCTCTGGGGGCGGGCGGGCCTACGAGCAGTACTTC
CASSSGGGRAYEQYF
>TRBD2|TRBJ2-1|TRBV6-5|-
TGTGCCAGCAAGTGGGGCGGGGGTCGCTACAATGAGCAGTTCTTC
CASKWGGGRYNEQFF
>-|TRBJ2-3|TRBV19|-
TGTGCCAGTAGTATAGCGGAGGCAACCCTCCACACAGATACGCAGTATTTT
CASSIAEATLHTDTQYF
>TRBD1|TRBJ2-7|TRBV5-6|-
TGTGCCAGCGGAACAGGGGGTACGTGGGAGCAGTACTTC
CASGTGGTWEQYF
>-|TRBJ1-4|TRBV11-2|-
TGTGCCAGCAGCTTAGAACTCGCTTCCGAAAAACTGTTTTTT
CASSLELASEKLFF
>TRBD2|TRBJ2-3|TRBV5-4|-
TGTGCCAGCAGCCGCAGCGGGGCGCTTGGGGATACGCAGTATTTT
CASSRSGALGDTQYF
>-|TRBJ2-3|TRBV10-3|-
TGTGCCATCAGTGACTCGAGGGCTACAGATACGCAGTATTTT
CAISDSRATDTQYF
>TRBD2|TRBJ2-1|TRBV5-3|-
TGTGCCAGAAGCTTGGCGCCTAGCGGGAGGGCGGGCTCCTACAATGAGCAGTTCTTC
CARSLAPSGRAGSYNEQFF
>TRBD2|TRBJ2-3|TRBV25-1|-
TGTGCCAGCATTCGTACCCGGGAGGCGGAAATCACAGATACGCAGTATTTT
CASIRTREAEITDTQYF
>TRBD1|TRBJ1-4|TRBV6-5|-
TGTGCCAGCAGGGCCACAGGGGGGAGTGAAAAACTGTTTTTT
CASRATGGSEKLFF
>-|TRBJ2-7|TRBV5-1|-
TGCGCCAGCACCCGCTACTTGCCCTACGAGCAGTACTTC
CASTRYLPYEQYF
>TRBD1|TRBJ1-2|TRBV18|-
TGTGCCAGCTCACCGGGACAGGAGTTCTATGGCTACACCTTC
CASSPGQEFYGYTF
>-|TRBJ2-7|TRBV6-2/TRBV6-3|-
TGTGCCAGCAGTAGACAGAACTCCTACGAGCAGTACTTC
CASSRQNSYEQYF
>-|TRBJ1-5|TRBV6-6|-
TGTGCCAGCAGTGGATCAAGTCGGGACACCGATTACAATCAGCCCCAGCATTTT
CASSGSSRDTDYNQPQHF
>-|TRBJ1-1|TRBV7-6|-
TGTGCCAGCAGCCCACGGGGACAAAACACTGAAGCTTTCTTT
CASSPRGQNTEAFF
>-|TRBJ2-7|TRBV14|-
TGTGCCAGCAGCCTCACGGGAGCGTCCTACGAGCAGTACTTC
CASSLTGASYEQYF
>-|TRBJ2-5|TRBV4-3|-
TGCGCCAGCAGCCAAGAGGCAGGGTACCAAGAGACCCAGTACTTC
CASSQEAGYQETQYF
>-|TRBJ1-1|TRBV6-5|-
TGTGCCAGCACCGCACAGGGGAACACTGAAGCTTTCTTT
CASTAQGNTEAFF
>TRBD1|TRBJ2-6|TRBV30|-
TGTGCCTGGAGTGTTACCGCAGGGGGCTACTCTGGGGCCAACGTCCTGACTTTC
CAWSVTAGGYSGANVLTF
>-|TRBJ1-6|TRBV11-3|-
TGTGCCAGCAAGGACAGAGCGAATTCACCCCTCCACTTT
CASKDRANSPLHF
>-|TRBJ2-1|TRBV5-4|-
TGTGCCAGCAGCTCAAAATACGGGGATGAGCAGTTCTTC
CASSSKYGDEQFF
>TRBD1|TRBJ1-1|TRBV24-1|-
TGTGCCACCAGTCGGTCAGGGGGTTCCACTGAAGCTTTCTTT
CATSRSGGSTEAFF
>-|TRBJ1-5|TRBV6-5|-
TGTGCCAGCAGTTCGGTAGTAACCAATCAGCCCCAGCATTTT
CASSSVVTNQPQHF
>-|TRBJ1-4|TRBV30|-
TGTGCCTGGAGTGTTCGTGCAACTAATGAAAAACTGTTTTTT
CAWSVRATNEKLFF
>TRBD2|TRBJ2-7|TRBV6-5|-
TGTGCCAGCAGTTACGCCGGGACTAGCGGGTACGAGCAGTACTTC
CASSYAGTSGYEQYF
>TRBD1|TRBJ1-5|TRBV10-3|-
TGTGCCTCGGGACAGGGGGCTGGTCAGCCCCAGCATTTT
CASGQGAGQPQHF
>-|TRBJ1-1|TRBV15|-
TGTGCCACCAGAAAGGGGATGAACACTGAAGCTTTCTTT
CATRKGMNTEAFF
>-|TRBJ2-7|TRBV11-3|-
TGTGCCAGCAGCTCCCTGGGCGGGAACTCCTACGAGCAGTACTTC
CASSSLGGNSYEQYF
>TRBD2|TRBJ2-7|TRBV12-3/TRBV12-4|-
TGTGCCAGCAGTTTTACTAGCGGCGCCGAGCAGTACTTC
CASSFTSGAEQYF
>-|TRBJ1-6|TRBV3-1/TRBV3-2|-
TGTGCCACACCCGGGTTTTCACCCCTCCACTTT
CATPGFSPLHF
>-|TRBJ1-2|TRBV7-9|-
TGTGCCAGCAGTTCGGGAGGGCGGTCCTATGGCTACACCTTC
CASSSGGRSYGYTF
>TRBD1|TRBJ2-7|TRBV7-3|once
TGTGCCAGCAGCTCCGGGGACAGGGGCAACGAGCAGTACTTC
CASSSGDRGNEQYF
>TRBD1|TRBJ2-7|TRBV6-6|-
TGTGCCAGCCTCCCGGACAGGGCCACCTACGAGCAGTACTTC
CASLPDRATYEQYF
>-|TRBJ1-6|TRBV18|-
TGTGCCAGCTCACCCGTACGGAATTCACCCCTCCACTTT
CASSPVRNSPLHF
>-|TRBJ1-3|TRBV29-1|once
TGCAGTGTCCGGGGGTCGGGGTCGGGAAACACCATATATTTT
CSVRGSGSGNTIYF
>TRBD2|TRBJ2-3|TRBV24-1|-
TGTGCCACCAGTGAACAGGGGACTAGCATTCGGTCAGATACGCAGTATTTT
CATSEQGTSIRSDTQYF
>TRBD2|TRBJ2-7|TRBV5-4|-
TGTGCCAGCGCCATTGGGGCTAGCGGACCCTACGAGCAGTACTTC
CASAIGASGPYEQYF
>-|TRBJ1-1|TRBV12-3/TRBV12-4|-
TGTGCCAGCAGTATGGGCTTTCTTCAAGCTTTCTTT
CASSMGFLQAFF
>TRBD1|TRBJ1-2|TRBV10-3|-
TGTGCCATCAGTGAGTCGACGGGACAGGGGGATGGCTACACCTTC
CAISESTGQGDGYTF